These 27 T cell receptor beta chains came from one sample sequenced in a study of tissue T cells after allogeneic stem cell transplantation. The assay was immunoSEQ multiplex PCR, and TCRdb's table has in-frame clones only and misses some. The profile shows 15,000 to 20,000 clones, approximately 70% of them singletons. The sequenced sample consisted of spleen. These receptors were obtained from a female BALB/c mouse in good health. For this mouse line, the MHC haplotype is H2-d.

Of note for this clone: Genes and germline come from the mouse. The read stops 1 residue short of the end of the CDR3; the missing end is completed from the germline J gene. The chain joins TRBV31 to TRBJ2-2; D is undetermined. Trimming stripped 0 bases from V and 0 bases from J, with 8 bases between. Germline assignment: CDR1 GKSSPN and CDR2 SITVG. CDR3 length equals 15 residues. The CDR3 protein is CAWSLLASNTGQLYF. The part of the CDR3 DNA that was read is TGTGCCTGGAGTCTCCTGGCCTCAAACACCGGGCAGCTCTAC.

As regards this clone: Genes here carry mouse names. The read comes to an end 1 residue before the CDR3 does, leaving the germline J gene to fill in the end. The J gene is TRBJ2-3, the V gene TRBV13-3; TRBD2 aligns across 8 bases. J gave up 1 base and V 5 bases, and 0 bases lay outside the gene matches. Per the germline V gene, CDR1 is NNHDY and CDR2 is SYVADS. This CDR3 comprises 13 residues. CDR3 protein: CASRLGGAETLYF. The sequenced part of the CDR3 DNA is TGTGCCAGCAGACTGGGGGGTGCAGAAACGCTGTAT.

The sample holds one count of this clone. Gene names are mouse gene names. The sequence runs out 1 residue before the end of the CDR3; the remainder is reconstructed from the germline J gene. V usage is TRBV5 and J usage is TRBJ2-3, with TRBD1 identical over 7 bases. The V and J ends lost 0 bases and 0 bases, in that order; junction bases with no gene match: 3. The germline V gene encodes CDR1 LGHNA and CDR2 YNLKQL (reference sequence). The CDR3 is made up of 16 amino acids. CDR3 bases read: TGTGCCAGCAGCCAAGATCCAGGGGGTAGTGCAGAAACGCTGTAT. It translates to CASSQDPGGSAETLY. The CDR3, in full, reads CASSQDPGGSAETLYF.

With regard to this clone: The genes and germline here are from mouse. The CDR3 end lies 1 residue beyond the end of the read and is filled in from the germline J gene. The gene calls are TRBV13-2 and TRBJ2-5; no clear D gene. The length of the CDR3 is 13 residues. In germline, CDR1 is NNHNN, CDR2 SYGAGS (reference sequence). Trimming removed 2 bases at V and 1 base at J, with 5 bases between. This CDR3 is CASGEGYQDTQYF. The sequenced part of the CDR3 DNA is TGTGCCAGCGGTGAAGGGTACCAAGACACCCAGTAC.

As for this clone: Gene names and germline refer to mouse. Coverage ceases 1 residue before the CDR3 finishes, and the germline J gene fills in the end. The V call is TRBV13-1, the J call TRBJ2-2; no definite D call. The V gene lost 2 bases and the J gene lost 2 bases, with 7 bases spanning the gap. Germline loops: CDR1 NSHNY, CDR2 SYGAGN. This CDR3 has 14 residues. CDR3 bases read: TGTGCCAGCAGTGAAGACGACAACACCGGGCAGCTCTAC. Translation: CASSEDDNTGQLY. The entire CDR3 is CASSEDDNTGQLYF.

Regarding this clone: The genes and germline here are from mouse. The read terminates 1 residue ahead of where the CDR3 ends, so the germline J gene completes it. The chain is built from TRBV1 and TRBJ1-1, with D unresolved. The CDR3 loop spans 12 amino acids. Deletions cut 3 bases from V and 5 bases from J, with 7 bases between. Germline CDR1 reads NSQYPW; CDR2 reads LRSPGD (reference sequence). The CDR3 bases that were read are TGCACCTGCAGTGCGGGTAGGACAGAAGTCTTC. Amino acid sequence: CTCSAGRTEVF. The full CDR3 protein reads CTCSAGRTEVFF.

In regard to this clone: Genes and germline are mouse. With the read ending 1 residue before the CDR3 end, the germline J gene is used to fill in that end. The rearrangement uses TRBV5 and TRBJ1-1; TRBD1 agrees at 10 bases. The germline gives CDR1 LGHNA, CDR2 YNLKQL (reference sequence). The CDR3 spans 13 residues. V shed 4 bases, J shed 8 bases, and the junction held 4 bases outside the gene matches. The sequenced CDR3 bases are TGTGCCAGCAGCCCGGACAGGGGGGTTGAAGTCTTC. Protein sequence: CASSPDRGVEVF. From start to end, the CDR3 is CASSPDRGVEVFF.

A remark on this clone: Here the gene names and germline are mouse. The CDR3 end lies 1 residue beyond the end of the read and is filled in from the germline J gene. This sequence joins TRBV4 and TRBJ2-3; 11 bases map to TRBD2. The CDR3 spans 16 residues. In germline, CDR1 is LGHDT, CDR2 YNNKQL (reference sequence). V was pared by 4 bases and J by 2 bases, with 5 bases of the junction left unmatched. Incomplete CDR3 DNA: TGTGCCAGCAGCTTGGACTGGGGGGTTGATGCAGAAACGCTGTAT. Protein: CASSLDWGVDAETLY. The CDR3 reads in full as CASSLDWGVDAETLYF.

On this clone itself: Mouse gene names and germline throughout. The read gets to within 1 residue of the CDR3 end, and the germline J gene fills in the rest. The chain combines TRBV31 with TRBJ2-1; 8 bases match TRBD2. In germline, CDR1 is GKSSPN, CDR2 SITVG. CDR3 size: 16 residues. J was trimmed by 0 bases and V by 0 bases; bases with no gene match: 4. The DNA read from the CDR3 is TGTGCCTGGAGTCTATTGGGGGGGGATAACTATGCTGAGCAGTTC. It encodes CAWSLLGGDNYAEQF. The complete CDR3 protein is CAWSLLGGDNYAEQFF.

Notes on this clone: The listed genes are named as in mouse. The read ends 1 residue early relative to the CDR3; the germline J gene fills the gap. The chain uses TRBV12-1 and TRBJ2-5, with 10 bases fitting TRBD2. In germline, CDR1 is SGHSN, CDR2 HYEKVE. There are 14 residues in the CDR3. V was clipped by 4 bases and J by 4 bases; unmatched bases: 4. CDR3 DNA, as far as it was read: TGTGCCAGCTCCTCCACTGGGGGGGAAGACACCCAGTAC. This codes for CASSSTGGEDTQY. The CDR3 in its entirety is CASSSTGGEDTQYF.

Remarks on this clone: Genes and germline are mouse. The CDR3 end falls 1 residue outside the read, so it is completed with the germline J gene. The rearrangement joins TRBV19 to TRBJ2-1; 9 nucleotides agree with TRBD2. The CDR3 consists of 14 residues. CDR1 FNHDT and CDR2 SITEND come from the germline V gene (reference sequence). V shed 2 bases, J shed 8 bases, and the junction held 5 bases outside the gene matches. This chain's CDR3 is CASSIVGGRPEQFF. The sequenced CDR3 bases are TGTGCCAGCAGTATTGTGGGGGGGCGCCCTGAGCAGTTC.

Turning to this clone: Gene names and germline refer to mouse. The read ends 1 residue shy of where the CDR3 ends; the end is completed using the germline J gene. V is TRBV17 and J is TRBJ1-1, with D possibly being TRBD1 (5 bases). Trimming shortened V by 3 bases and J by 0 bases, and 8 bases separated the two germline ends. Germline CDR1 MNHDT, CDR2 YYDKIL. CDR3 length: 14 residues. CDR3 amino acids: CASSSGHTNTEVFF. The DNA read from the CDR3 is TGTGCTAGCAGTAGTGGACACACAAACACAGAAGTCTTC.

On this clone itself: Gene names are the mouse ones. The CDR3 loop reads CASGPSGGSNERLFF. CDR3 DNA, as far as it was read: TGTGCCAGCGGTCCCTCGGGGGGCAGCAACGAAAGATTATTT. The rearrangement links TRBV13-2 to TRBJ1-4; tentative D call: TRBD1 (6 bases). Coverage ceases 1 residue before the CDR3 finishes, and the germline J gene fills in the end. Germline CDR1 is NNHNN and CDR2 is SYGAGS (reference sequence). The CDR3 extends over 15 amino acids. Trimming stripped 4 bases from V and 4 bases from J, with 14 bases between.

As concerns this clone: The listed genes are named as in mouse. From the germline J gene comes the end of the CDR3, since the read stops 1 residue before it. The chain joins TRBV13-2 to TRBJ1-6, with D unclear. TRBJ1-6 is assigned to the ORF class and has an uncertain function. Trimming left V 2 bases short and J 7 bases short, with 10 bases between. CDR1 NNHNN and CDR2 SYGAGS come from the germline V gene (reference sequence). The CDR3 totals 14 residues. The sequenced CDR3 bases are TGTGCCAGCGGTGAATCCGGACCAAATTCGCCCCTCTAC. Translated, it gives CASGESGPNSPLY. The whole CDR3 protein is CASGESGPNSPLYF.

As regards this clone: Gene names denote mouse genes. The sequence runs out 1 residue before the end of the CDR3; the remainder is reconstructed from the germline J gene. The chain joins TRBV19 to TRBJ2-4; maybe TRBD1 (5 bases). The CDR3 spans 14 residues. V was pared by 4 bases and J by 0 bases, with 9 bases between. Looked up from germline, CDR1 is FNHDT and CDR2 is SITEND (reference sequence). The CDR3: CASSPDSSQNTLYF. CDR3 DNA (partial): TGTGCCAGCAGTCCCGACAGTAGTCAAAACACCTTGTAC. Variable domain in full (rest from reference TRBV19 and TRBJ2-4): GGIITQTPKFLIGQEGQKLTLKCQQNFNHDTMYWYRQDSGKGLRLIYYSITENDLQKGDLSEGYDASREKKSSFSLTVTSAQKNEMAVFLCASSPDSSQNTLYFGAGTRLSVL.

This clone has a handful of counts. Mouse gene names and germline throughout. CDR3 amino acids: CTCSGGNQAPLF. The sequenced part of the CDR3 DNA is TGCACCTGCAGTGGGGGAAACCAGGCTCCGCTT. This sequence joins TRBV1 and TRBJ1-5, with D uncertain. Coverage ceases 1 residue before the CDR3 finishes, and the germline J gene fills in the end. Trimming pared 4 bases from V and 4 bases from J, leaving 5 bases between. The CDR3 spans 12 residues. Germline CDR1 NSQYPW, CDR2 LRSPGD (reference sequence).

On this clone: Mouse germline and gene names are used. The read ends 1 residue shy of where the CDR3 ends; the end is completed using the germline J gene. This chain uses TRBV13-2 with TRBJ1-3; 12 bases map to TRBD1. Per the germline V gene, CDR1 is NNHNN and CDR2 is SYGAGS (reference sequence). Trimming took 5 bases from V and 1 from J; bases not matched to a gene: 1. There are 15 residues in the CDR3. The part of the CDR3 DNA that was read is TGTGCCAGCGGCGGGACAGGGGGCTCTGGAAATACGCTCTAT. Protein: CASGGTGGSGNTLY. The complete CDR3 reads CASGGTGGSGNTLYF.

Concerning this clone: Here the gene names and germline are mouse. Read coverage stops 1 residue before the CDR3 terminus; the germline J gene supplies the remainder. This chain links TRBV19 with TRBJ1-1; D is unresolved. CDR1 and CDR2 (germline): FNHDT, SITEND (reference sequence). The CDR3 is 13 amino acids. V lost 6 bases and J 1 base, leaving 10 bases between the germline ends. CDR3 residues: CASTQTKNTEVFF. CDR3 bases read: TGTGCCAGCACCCAGACAAAAAACACAGAAGTCTTC.

Regarding this clone: Genes and germline are mouse. The CDR3 is cut off 1 residue early in the read; its end comes from the germline J gene. This chain uses TRBV20 with TRBJ2-7; tentatively, D is TRBD2 (5 bases). The CDR3 has 11 residues. The V gene lost 2 bases and the J gene lost 3 bases, with 5 bases spanning the gap. Germline V gives CDR1 GFQATS, CDR2 STVNSAI. CDR3 sequence reads: CGARWGYEQYF. Partial CDR3 DNA: TGTGGTGCTAGGTGGGGCTATGAACAGTAC. The complete variable domain, with remaining parts taken from reference TRBV20 and TRBJ2-7, reads GALVYQYPRRTICKSGTSMRMECQAVGFQATSVAWYRQSPQKTFELIALSTVNSAIKYEQNFTQEKFPISHPNLSFSSMTVLNAYLEDRGLYLCGARWGYEQYFGPGTRLTVL.

To note about this clone: Mouse germline and gene names are used. Read sequence stops 1 residue before the CDR3 end, and the germline J gene provides the missing end. The gene calls are TRBV13-3 and TRBJ2-7; 9 nucleotides align to TRBD1. Germline V CDR1 and CDR2: NNHDY, SYVADS. V shed 1 base, J shed 7 bases, and the junction held 6 bases outside the gene matches. CDR3 length equals 14 residues. This CDR3 is CASSDPTGGWEQYF. The covered CDR3 bases are TGTGCCAGCAGTGATCCGACAGGGGGTTGGGAACAGTAC.

To note about this clone: Mouse gene names apply. Read data end 1 residue before the CDR3 end; the end is taken from the germline J gene. The V gene is TRBV20, the J gene TRBJ1-4, with a weak D call TRBD1 (5 bases). Trimming shortened V by 0 bases and J by 0 bases, and 8 bases separated the two germline ends. Germline V gene data show CDR1 as GFQATS and CDR2 as STVNSAI. The CDR3 is 15 residues long. CDR3 loop: CGARDRGISNERLFF. Incomplete CDR3 DNA: TGTGGTGCTAGGGATAGGGGAATTTCCAACGAAAGATTATTT.

Concerning this clone: The genes are named according to mouse. The read ends 1 residue before the CDR3 terminus; that terminus is restored from the germline J gene. Other nucleotide sequences from this sample produce the same CDR3. The rearrangement uses TRBV1 and TRBJ2-2, with D perhaps matching TRBD1 (5 bases). Germline CDR1 NSQYPW, CDR2 LRSPGD (reference sequence). Trimming took off 0 bases at V and 3 bases at J, with 8 bases between the two ends. The CDR3 is 15 amino acids. CDR3 residues: CTCSADRGDTGQLYF. The CDR3 DNA, read in part, is TGCACCTGCAGTGCAGATAGGGGAGACACCGGGCAGCTCTAC.

Of note for this clone: The gene symbols are mouse symbols. The CDR3 is cut off 1 residue early in the read; its end comes from the germline J gene. The chain couples TRBV13-3 to TRBJ1-1; the D gene is possibly TRBD1 (6 bases). The CDR3 covers 14 residues. In germline, CDR1 is NNHDY, CDR2 SYVADS. Between the trimmed V and J ends, which lost 0 bases and 0 bases, there was a span of 6 bases. The CDR3 DNA, read in part, is TGTGCCAGCAGTGATGAGGGGGCAAACACAGAAGTCTTC. It codes for CASSDEGANTEVF. The complete CDR3 sequence is CASSDEGANTEVFF.

In regard to this clone: The genes are named according to mouse. The CDR3 goes on 1 residue after the read ends, and that part is filled in from the germline J gene. The rearrangement uses TRBV19 and TRBJ2-5; 9 positions agree with TRBD2. The length of the CDR3 is 14 residues. V was clipped by 2 bases and J by 5 bases; unmatched bases: 3. In germline, CDR1 is FNHDT, CDR2 SITEND (reference sequence). The part of the CDR3 DNA that was read is TGTGCCAGCAGTATCAACTGGGGGGCAGACACCCAGTAC. Its translation: CASSINWGADTQY. The whole CDR3 is CASSINWGADTQYF.

This clone was detected once. The germline and genes are mouse ones. The CDR3 end falls 1 residue outside the read, so it is completed with the germline J gene. Additional DNA sequences in this sample encode the identical CDR3. The rearrangement joins TRBV31 to TRBJ2-4; tentatively, D is TRBD1 (5 bases). Per the germline V gene, CDR1 is GKSSPN and CDR2 is SITVG. The CDR3 runs to 14 residues. V lost 0 bases to trimming and J lost 1 base, with 8 bases between them. CDR3 DNA (partial): TGTGCCTGGAGTCTAGGAGGGGGTCAAAACACCTTGTAC. Residues: CAWSLGGGQNTLY. The whole CDR3 protein is CAWSLGGGQNTLYF. The whole variable domain, filled in from reference TRBV31 and TRBJ2-4, reads AQTIHQWPVAEIKAVGSPLSLGCTIKGKSSPNLYWYWQATGGTLQQLFYSITVGQVESVVQLNLSASRPKDDQFILSTEKLLLSHSGFYLCAWSLGGGQNTLYFGAGTRLSVL.

Comment on this clone: Genes here carry mouse names. The CDR3 goes on 1 residue after the read ends, and that part is filled in from the germline J gene. This sequence joins TRBV29 and TRBJ1-1; D is uncertain. Trimming left V 6 bases short and J 1 base short, with 6 bases between. The CDR3 covers 12 residues. Germline lookup yields CDR1 MSHET and CDR2 SYDVDS. CDR3 DNA (partial): TGTGCTAGCAGCGCAGTAAACACAGAAGTCTTC. Translating it yields CASSAVNTEVF. From start to end, the CDR3 is CASSAVNTEVFF.

In regard to this clone: The genes and germline here are from mouse. The read ends 1 residue shy of where the CDR3 ends; the end is completed using the germline J gene. V and J are TRBV19 and TRBJ2-7; D possibly uses TRBD1 or TRBD2 (5 bases each). Germline V gene sequence: CDR1 FNHDT, CDR2 SITEND (reference sequence). The CDR3 spans 13 residues. Trimming pared 2 bases from V and 0 bases from J, leaving 6 bases between. The sequenced part of the CDR3 DNA is TGTGCCAGCAGTATTGGGGCCTCCTATGAACAGTAC. This encodes CASSIGASYEQY. The CDR3 in its entirety is CASSIGASYEQYF. Filled out from reference TRBV19 and TRBJ2-7, the complete variable domain reads GGIITQTPKFLIGQEGQKLTLKCQQNFNHDTMYWYRQDSGKGLRLIYYSITENDLQKGDLSEGYDASREKKSSFSLTVTSAQKNEMAVFLCASSIGASYEQYFGPGTRLTVL.